Below, one T cell receptor beta chain is given with its context. Antigen: not known. The assay was immunoSEQ multiplex PCR, and TCRdb's table has in-frame clones only and misses some. In the table there are around 2.1 million clones, about 93% of which are singletons. The data were taken from a study of shared clonotypes between healthy human individuals. Study background: A couple of women and a few men aged 18 to 49 made up the donors.

Study results and limitations: The authors expected sequencing depth to affect clonotype sharing among donors.

Positively selected for CCR7, the CD45RO-negative cells used as naive CD8 cells excluded terminally differentiated effector memory CD45RA+ cells. This CDR3 is built from 10 residues. The sample consisted of naive CD8+ T cells from PBMCs. This sequence originates from a young man in good health. Some clones in this sample may be carry-over from other donors' samples. This chain uses TRBV21-1 with TRBJ2-7; the table's D gene call, TRBD2, was not cross checked with the DNA. TRBV21-1 represents a pseudogene. The CDR3 coding sequence is TGTGCCAGCAGCCTAATAGAGCAGTACTTC. It specifies CASSLIEQYF.